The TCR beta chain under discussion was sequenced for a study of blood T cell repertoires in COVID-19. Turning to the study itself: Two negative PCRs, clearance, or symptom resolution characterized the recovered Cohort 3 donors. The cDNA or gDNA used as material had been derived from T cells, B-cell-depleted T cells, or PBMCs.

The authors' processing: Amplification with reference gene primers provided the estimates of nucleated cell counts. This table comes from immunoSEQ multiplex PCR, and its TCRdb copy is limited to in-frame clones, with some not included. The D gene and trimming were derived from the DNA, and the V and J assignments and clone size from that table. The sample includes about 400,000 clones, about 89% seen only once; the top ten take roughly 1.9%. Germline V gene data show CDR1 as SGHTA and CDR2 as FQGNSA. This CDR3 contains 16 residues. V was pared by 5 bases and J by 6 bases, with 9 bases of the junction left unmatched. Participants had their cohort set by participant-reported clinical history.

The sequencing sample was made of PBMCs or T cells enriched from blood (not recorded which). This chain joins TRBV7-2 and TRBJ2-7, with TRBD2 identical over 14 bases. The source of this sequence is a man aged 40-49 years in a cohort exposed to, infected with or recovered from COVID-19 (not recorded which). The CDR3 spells CASSRTGLAGVLEQYF. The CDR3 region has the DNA TGTGCCAGCAGCCGGACGGGACTAGCGGGAGTACTCGAGCAGTACTTC.